This T cell receptor (beta chain) was profiled in a study of cytotoxic CD8 clonotypes in ibrutinib-treated CLL. Depths of 1 in 200,000 to 1 in 1 million T cells were the sequencing target. Repertoires were generated with immunoSEQ multiplex PCR, while TCRdb's copy carries only in-frame clones and drops some. Altogether some 92,000 clones are present, roughly 80% being singletons, with the ten largest covering 20% to 25%. General study findings and limits: Starting clonality was above that of age-matched healthy donors and tracked circulating CD8+ T-cell counts.

Notes on this clone: Its antigen is not identified.

The source of roughly 1.9 micrograms of genomic DNA for TCR beta libraries was cryopreserved PBMCs. The origin of this receptor is a human donor with chronic lymphocytic leukemia. Here the sequenced sample was PBMCs, taken after 24 months of ibrutinib treatment.

CDR3: CASSPNPGAGTDTQYF. Written as DNA, the CDR3 is TGTGCCAGCAGCCCCAACCCGGGGGCCGGCACAGATACGCAGTATTTT. The chain joins TRBV7-3 to TRBJ2-3; either TRBD1 or TRBD2 may supply D (6 bases each). CDR1 and CDR2 from the germline V gene are SGHTA and FQGTGA. The ends were cut back, 5 bases at V and 1 base at J, with 16 bases in the middle. The CDR3 extends over 16 amino acids.